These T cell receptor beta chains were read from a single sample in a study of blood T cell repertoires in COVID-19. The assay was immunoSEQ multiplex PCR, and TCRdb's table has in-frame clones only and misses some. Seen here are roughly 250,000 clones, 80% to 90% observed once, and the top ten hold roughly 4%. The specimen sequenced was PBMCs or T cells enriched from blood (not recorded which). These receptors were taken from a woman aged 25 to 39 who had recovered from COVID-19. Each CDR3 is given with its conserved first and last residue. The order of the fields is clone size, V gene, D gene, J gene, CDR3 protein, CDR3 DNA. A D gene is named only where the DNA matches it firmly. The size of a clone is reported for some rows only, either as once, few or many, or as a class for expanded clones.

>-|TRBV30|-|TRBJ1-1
CAWSVRGSGAEAFF
TGTGCCTGGAGTGTAAGGGGCTCGGGGGCTGAAGCTTTCTTT
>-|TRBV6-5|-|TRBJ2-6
CASSYSRASGANVLTF
TGTGCCAGCAGTTACTCCAGGGCTTCTGGGGCCAACGTCCTGACTTTC
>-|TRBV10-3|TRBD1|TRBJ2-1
CAISEATQKGQGLGNEQFF
TGTGCCATCAGTGAGGCCACGCAAAAAGGACAGGGGCTAGGCAATGAGCAGTTCTTC
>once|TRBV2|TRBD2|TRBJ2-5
CASSARGTRETQYF
TGTGCCAGCAGTGCGAGGGGGACTAGAGAGACCCAGTACTTC
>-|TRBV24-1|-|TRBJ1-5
CATSDGSGSNQPQHF
TGTGCCACCAGTGATGGGTCAGGTAGCAATCAGCCCCAGCATTTT
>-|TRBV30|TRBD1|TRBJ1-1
CAWRYGRGPTEAFF
TGTGCCTGGAGGTATGGCAGGGGGCCTACTGAAGCTTTCTTT
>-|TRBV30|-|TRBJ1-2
CAWKRRGGGGYTF
TGTGCCTGGAAGAGGAGGGGGGGAGGTGGCTACACCTTC
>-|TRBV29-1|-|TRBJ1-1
CSAREGLDDYRRAFF
TGCAGCGCCCGAGAAGGGCTGGACGACTATCGTAGGGCTTTCTTT
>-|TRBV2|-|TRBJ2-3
CASIRRDTQYF
TGTGCCAGCATACGTCGGGATACGCAGTATTTT
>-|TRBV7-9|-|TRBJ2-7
CASSLVTGVGEQYF
TGTGCCAGCAGCTTAGTGACCGGGGTCGGGGAGCAGTACTTC
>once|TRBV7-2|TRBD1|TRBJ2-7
CASSFLGGQGSSYEQYF
TGTGCCAGCAGCTTTCTGGGGGGACAGGGGAGCTCCTACGAGCAGTACTTC
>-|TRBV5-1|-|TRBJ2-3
CASSLGLEADTQYF
TGCGCCAGCAGCTTGGGACTAGAGGCAGATACGCAGTATTTT
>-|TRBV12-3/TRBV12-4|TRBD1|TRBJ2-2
CASSIDRAGELFF
TGTGCCAGCAGTATCGACAGGGCCGGGGAGCTGTTTTTT
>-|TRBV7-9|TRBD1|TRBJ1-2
CASRLDRRGHGYTF
TGTGCCAGCAGATTGGACAGGCGTGGGCATGGCTACACCTTC
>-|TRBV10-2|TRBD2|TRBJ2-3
CASSERLAGRLNTQYF
TGCGCCAGCAGTGAGAGGCTAGCGGGTCGCCTAAATACGCAGTATTTT